This T cell receptor beta chain was recorded in a study of blood T cell repertoires in COVID-19. Study in general: Sources were T cells, B-cell-depleted T cells, or PBMCs; the material itself was cDNA or gDNA.

Authors' methods: Reference gene primer amplification gave nucleated cell count estimates. Only in-frame clones appear in the TCRdb table, and some are missing; sequencing was by immunoSEQ multiplex PCR. That table furnishes V, J and clone size, whereas the DNA furnished D and trimming. The sample has a few hundred thousand clones; 89% are singletons. Germline V gives CDR1 SNHLY, CDR2 FYNNEI. The CDR3 runs to 15 residues. The V and J ends lost 7 bases and 3 bases respectively, with 18 bases between them. Donors in Cohort 3 counted as recovered after two negative PCRs, clearance, or symptom resolution.

The receptor's source is a woman aged 30 to 39 who had recovered from COVID-19. Sequencing was done on a sample of PBMCs or T cells enriched from blood (not recorded which). The V and J genes are TRBV2 and TRBJ1-2; D is possibly TRBD1 (6 bases). In DNA form, the CDR3 reads TGTGCCAGCACCCAAAAGGGGGGGCTCCACTATGGCTACACCTTC. It encodes CASTQKGGLHYGYTF.